This record concerns one T cell receptor beta chain sequence. Its antigen is currently not known. No much larger clonotype is one base removed from it; base qualities were not supplied. Looking up the germline V gene yields CDR1 SGHTA and CDR2 FQGTGA. From its cysteine to its phenylalanine, the CDR3 spans 16 amino acids. Left in the record is the CDR3 DNA by itself, 48 bases read in frame from the first base. At the junction V is shortened by 5 bases and J by 0 bases, with 17 bases in between. The time point label of this sample denotes: sample taken at primary tumor resection. The donors were about 65 patients from the lung TRACERx cohort who had early-stage, untreated non-small cell lung cancer. For TCR sequencing, whole RNA was extracted from tumor and nontumor lung tissue, or from cryopreserved PBMC samples, and no cell sorting was done. Only patients with enough RNA available from two or more tumor regions were chosen for TCR sequencing.

Receptors were amplified or captured by 5' RACE. Instrument on record: NextSeq 500. To allow correction of PCR and sequencing errors, the TCR library protocol tagged every TCR cDNA molecule with a unique molecular identifier. As for the authors' bioinformatics: Decombinator tools were used for TCR identification, UMI-based error correction and CDR3 extraction. TCRs above a frequency of 2 per 1,000, corresponding to the top 1% of the tumor frequency distribution, were defined as expanded. Renyi diversity was computed with the R vegan package after each repertoire had been subsampled 100 times to 5,000 TCRs. CDR3 similarity networks were built from amino acid triplet string-kernel similarity, with CDR3s being connected when pairwise similarity was above 0.82. TCRdb reprocessing: public reads trimmed at Q25 with fastp, clones called with MiXCR, in-frame beta chains kept. Duplicate CDR3 protein sequences are folded into a single record with the most common DNA and genes. The V and J calls and clone size come from TCRdb's table, not from the authors' own analysis. A total of tens of thousands of distinct CDR3 sequences appear in this sample, about an eighth of them only once. Roughly 41% of the sample lies in the top ten.

The data belong to a study of spatial heterogeneity in lung cancer (dated by TCRdb to about 2019). Broadly, across the study: More beta-chain than alpha-chain transcripts were consistently detected, likely reflecting higher beta-chain transcript abundance. In the raw uncorrected reads, each unique combination of TCR and UMI appeared on average more than ten times. In non-small cell lung cancer, the study quantitatively compared TCR alpha and beta repertoires across several tumor regions, matched nontumor lung, and blood. Nonsynonymous mutation counts, determined by whole-exome sequencing of tumor tissue, were related to features of the TCR repertoire. Both alpha and beta chains were TCR-sequenced in fewer than 250 tumor regions, around 64 matched nontumor lung samples and 55 to 60 PBMC samples obtained at surgery. What the research found in general, with its limitations: Confirming at a functional level the hypothesis that regional TCRs recognize regional mutations was considered to require additional single-cell paired TCR alpha and beta sequencing. Ubiquitous expanded tumor TCRs were found in blood more often at tumor resection than at routine follow-up.

The chain couples TRBV7-3 to TRBJ2-7, and the D gene may be TRBD1, 5 bases matching. The receptor comes from a male donor with early-stage non-small cell lung cancer. Here the sequenced sample was PBMCs, taken at surgery. The CDR3 is CASSPRGDRSSYEQYF. In nucleotides, the sequence is TGTGCCAGCAGCCCTCGAGGAGACAGAAGCTCCTACGAGCAGTACTTC.